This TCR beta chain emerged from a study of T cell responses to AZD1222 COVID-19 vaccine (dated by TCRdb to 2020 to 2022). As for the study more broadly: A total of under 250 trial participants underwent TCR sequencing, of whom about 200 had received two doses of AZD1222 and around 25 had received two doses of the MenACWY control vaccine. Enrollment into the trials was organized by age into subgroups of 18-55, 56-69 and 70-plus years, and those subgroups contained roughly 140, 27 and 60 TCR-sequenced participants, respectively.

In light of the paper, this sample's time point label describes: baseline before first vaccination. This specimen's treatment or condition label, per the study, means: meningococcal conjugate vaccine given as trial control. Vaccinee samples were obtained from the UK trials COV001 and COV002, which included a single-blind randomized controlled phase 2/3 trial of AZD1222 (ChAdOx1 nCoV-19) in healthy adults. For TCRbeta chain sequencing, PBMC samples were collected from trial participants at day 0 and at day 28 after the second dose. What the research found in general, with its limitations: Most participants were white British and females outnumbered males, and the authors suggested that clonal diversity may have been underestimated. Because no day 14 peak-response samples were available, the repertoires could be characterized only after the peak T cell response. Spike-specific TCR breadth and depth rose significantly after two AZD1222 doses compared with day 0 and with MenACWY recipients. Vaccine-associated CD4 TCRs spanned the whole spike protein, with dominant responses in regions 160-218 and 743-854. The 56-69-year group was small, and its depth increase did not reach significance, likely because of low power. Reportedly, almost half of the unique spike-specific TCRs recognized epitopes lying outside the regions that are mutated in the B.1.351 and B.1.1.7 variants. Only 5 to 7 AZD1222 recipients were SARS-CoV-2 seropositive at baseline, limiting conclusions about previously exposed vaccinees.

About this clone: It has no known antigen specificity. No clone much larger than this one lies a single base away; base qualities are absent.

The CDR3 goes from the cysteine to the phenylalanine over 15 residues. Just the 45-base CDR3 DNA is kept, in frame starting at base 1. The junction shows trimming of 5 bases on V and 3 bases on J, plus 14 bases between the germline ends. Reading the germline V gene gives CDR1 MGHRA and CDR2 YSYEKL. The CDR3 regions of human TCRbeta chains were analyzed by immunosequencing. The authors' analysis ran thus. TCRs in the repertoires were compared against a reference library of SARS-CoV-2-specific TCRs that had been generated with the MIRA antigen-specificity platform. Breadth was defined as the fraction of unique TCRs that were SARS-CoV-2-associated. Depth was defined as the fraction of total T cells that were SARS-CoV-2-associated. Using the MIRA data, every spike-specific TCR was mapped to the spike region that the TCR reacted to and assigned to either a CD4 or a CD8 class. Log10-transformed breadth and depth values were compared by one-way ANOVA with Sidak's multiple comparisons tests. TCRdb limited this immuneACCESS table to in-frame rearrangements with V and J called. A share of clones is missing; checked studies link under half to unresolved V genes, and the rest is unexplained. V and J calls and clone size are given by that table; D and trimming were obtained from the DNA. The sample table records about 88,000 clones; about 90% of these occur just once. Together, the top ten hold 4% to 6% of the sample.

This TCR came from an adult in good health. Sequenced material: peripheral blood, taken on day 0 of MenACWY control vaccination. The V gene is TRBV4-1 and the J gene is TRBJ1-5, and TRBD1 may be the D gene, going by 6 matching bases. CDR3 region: CASSDVEGVNQPQHF. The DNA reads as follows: TGCGCCAGCAGCGACGTCGAGGGGGTCAATCAGCCCCAGCATTTT.